A single sample gave rise to the 27 T cell receptor beta chains below, sequenced in a study of vaccination and CD4 T cells after COVID-19 (dated by TCRdb to the early 2020s). Their recognized antigens are unknown. Libraries were made using PCR. Reads for this sample came from an Illumina iSeq 100. DNA from cultured CD4+ T cells underwent TCR sequencing with the Oncomine TCR Beta short-read assay at the Johns Hopkins FTIC core. The raw public reads went through TCRdb reprocessing: fastp at Q25, MiXCR clone calling, in-frame beta chains kept. Each entry merges the rows of one CDR3 protein and shows their most common DNA and genes. For this sample the table gives roughly 14,000 distinct CDR3 sequences, of which roughly 52% were detected only once. 16% of the sample comes from the top ten. The treatment or condition label, as the study defines it: approximately 9-day PBMC culture with coronavirus spike peptide pools or control peptides (ViraFEST assay).

The material sequenced was CD4+ T cells from blood, cultured in vitro. The receptor set was obtained from a human donor who had recovered from COVID-19.

The V call is TRBV6-2 or TRBV6-3, the J call TRBJ2-2, with no clear D. Trimming removed 6 bases from V and 4 bases from J, with 12 bases in between. CDR1 MNHEY and CDR2 SVGEGT come from the germline V gene. This CDR3 contains 14 residues. CDR3 sequence (DNA): TGTGCCAGCAGCTCGACAAGCCCCACCGGGGAGCTGTTTTTT. Protein product: CASSSTSPTGELFF.

In DNA, the CDR3 is TGTGCCAGTTCCGATAGACTAGCGACAAAGAGGGAGCAGTACTTC. This encodes CASSDRLATKREQYF. The rearrangement joins TRBV19 to TRBJ2-7, with 8 bases that match TRBD2. The CDR3 runs 15 residues. The germline V gene encodes CDR1 LNHDA and CDR2 SQIVND (reference sequence). Trimming at V came to 8 bases and at J to 7 bases, leaving 16 bases not matched to a gene.

The rearrangement joins TRBV11-1 to TRBJ1-4; 7 nucleotides align to TRBD1. Losses at the gene ends were 4 bases for V and 5 bases for J; bases not matched to a gene: 13. The CDR3 totals 17 residues. Germline V gives CDR1 SGHAT, CDR2 FQDESV (reference sequence). CDR3 residues: CASSSRGSGQWNEKLFF. CDR3 DNA sequence: TGTGCCAGCAGCTCTAGGGGATCGGGACAGTGGAATGAAAAACTGTTTTTT.

This chain uses TRBV2 with TRBJ2-5, with D unclear. The germline V and J ends were trimmed by 8 bases and 2 bases, with 6 bases remaining between them. This CDR3 comprises 11 residues. In germline, CDR1 is SNHLY, CDR2 FYNNEI. CDR3 protein: CASPGQETQYF. CDR3 nucleotides: TGTGCCAGCCCAGGACAAGAGACCCAGTACTTC.

The chain joins TRBV7-2 to TRBJ2-5; TRBD2 aligns across 8 bases. This CDR3 comprises 16 residues. The J segment lost 5 bases and the V segment lost 1 base, leaving 9 bases of the junction unmatched. CDR1 SGHTA and CDR2 FQGNSA come from the germline V gene. The CDR3 coding sequence is TGTGCCAGCAGCTTAGATCTGGGGCCGGGAGGGGAGACCCAGTACTTC. Amino acids: CASSLDLGPGGETQYF. Supplemented by reference TRBV7-2 and TRBJ2-5, the full variable domain reads GAGVSQSPSNKVTEKGKDVELRCDPISGHTALYWYRQSLGQGLEFLIYFQGNSAPDKSGLPSDRFSAERTGGSVSTLTIQRTQQEDSAVYLCASSLDLGPGGETQYFGPGTRLLVL.

This clonotype turned up a few times. The chain is built from TRBV20-1 and TRBJ1-5; D possibly corresponds to TRBD1 (6 bases). Between the trimmed V and J ends, which lost 6 bases and 0 bases, there was a span of 15 bases. The germline V gene has CDR1 DFQATT and CDR2 SNEGSKA (reference sequence). CDR3 length equals 15 residues. CDR3 DNA sequence: TGCAGTGCCCGAGAGGGGGGCCTTAGCAATCAGCCCCAGCATTTT. This codes for CSAREGGLSNQPQHF.

The CDR3 reads CSAHRGGETQYF. DNA for the CDR3: TGCAGTGCTCACAGGGGTGGAGAGACCCAGTACTTC. V is TRBV20-1 and J is TRBJ2-5; 7 positions agree with TRBD1. V trimming: 5 bases; J trimming: 4 bases; junction bases outside the gene matches: 4. The CDR3 totals 12 residues. CDR1 and CDR2 (germline): DFQATT, SNEGSKA (reference sequence).

The gene calls are TRBV6-2 or TRBV6-3 and TRBJ2-2; either TRBD1 or TRBD2 may fit D (5 bases each). Germline V gene sequence: CDR1 MNHEY, CDR2 SVGEGT. This CDR3 spans 13 amino acids. V was trimmed by 10 bases and J by 6 bases, leaving 15 bases between them. The CDR3 nucleotides read TGTGCCACTTGGGACGGGTTGGCCGGGGAGCTGTTTTTT. Its protein is CATWDGLAGELFF.

This clonotype was seen more than once but under ten times. The chain combines TRBV20-1 with TRBJ2-5; tentative D call: TRBD1 (5 bases). The length of the CDR3 is 13 residues. Germline V gives CDR1 DFQATT, CDR2 SNEGSKA (reference sequence). The V end was cut by 4 bases, the J end by 6 bases, with 15 bases between. This CDR3 is CSAMGRLGQTQYF. As DNA, the CDR3 is TGCAGTGCTATGGGCCGCCTGGGGCAGACCCAGTACTTC.

The chain employs TRBV2 and TRBJ2-7; TRBD2 is a possible D gene (5 bases). CDR3 length: 15 amino acids. From germline, CDR1 is SNHLY and CDR2 FYNNEI. V lost 4 bases and J 3 bases, leaving 16 bases between the germline ends. In nucleotides, the CDR3 is TGTGCCAGCAGTGTGTTTCGGGGTTTCTACTACGAGCAGTACTTC. Protein sequence: CASSVFRGFYYEQYF.

The chain links TRBV30 to TRBJ1-1; D is unclear. V lost 3 bases and J 4 bases, leaving 6 bases between the germline ends. CDR1 and CDR2 from the germline V gene are GTSNPN and SVGIG (reference sequence). The CDR3 covers 11 residues. CDR3 DNA: TGTGCCTGGAGCCACATCACTGAAGCTTTCTTT. Translating it yields CAWSHITEAFF.

The CDR3 protein is CASSRGQSETQYF. The DNA for the CDR3 is TGTGCCAGCAGTCGCGGACAGTCAGAGACCCAGTACTTC. J is TRBJ2-5 and V is TRBV6-1, with a tentative D call TRBD1 (6 bases). V lost 5 bases and J lost 4, with 11 bases in between. The germline V gene encodes CDR1 MNHNS and CDR2 SASEGT. This CDR3 is 13 amino acids long.

The rearrangement links TRBV6-1 to TRBJ1-1, with D tentatively TRBD1 (6 bases). CDR3 length: 14 residues. Germline V gene lookup returns CDR1 MNHNS and CDR2 SASEGT. Trimming left V 7 bases short and J 5 bases short, with 17 bases between. This CDR3 reads CASIDQGIDTEAFF. In nucleotides, the CDR3 is TGTGCCAGCATTGACCAGGGGATTGATACTGAAGCTTTCTTT.

This clonotype was recorded a few times. The V and J genes are TRBV19 and TRBJ1-5, with 8 bases that match TRBD1. V lost 3 bases to trimming and J lost 2 bases; unmatched junction nucleotides: 3. CDR1 is LNHDA, CDR2 SQIVND, per germline (reference sequence). The CDR3 sequence is 15 residues long. The CDR3 DNA follows: TGTGCCAGTAGTATTACAGGGGGAGGCAATCAGCCCCAGCATTTT. Translated: CASSITGGGNQPQHF.

The chain employs TRBV5-1 and TRBJ2-7, with 8 bases matching TRBD2. V lost 4 bases, J lost 3 bases, and 6 bases stayed unmatched. The CDR3 runs to 14 residues. Germline V lookup: CDR1 SGHRS, CDR2 YFSETQ. CDR3 sequence reads: CASSPDRGGYEQYF. CDR3 nucleotides: TGCGCCAGCAGCCCGGACCGGGGGGGCTACGAGCAGTACTTC.

This chain joins TRBV24-1 and TRBJ2-7, with TRBD2 as a possible D gene (5 bases). V was clipped by 7 bases and J by 4 bases, with 7 bases between them. The germline V gene encodes CDR1 KGHDR and CDR2 SFDVKD. The CDR3 loop spans 11 amino acids. CDR3 sequence: CATSAGYEQYF. CDR3 coding DNA: TGTGCCACCAGCGCGGGTTACGAGCAGTACTTC.

The rearrangement joins TRBV24-1 to TRBJ2-3; possibly TRBD1 or TRBD2 for D (6 bases each). Germline-derived CDR1 and CDR2 are KGHDR and SFDVKD. V was clipped by 9 bases and J by 1 base, with 13 bases between them. The CDR3 consists of 14 residues. The CDR3 sequence: CATFGGGRTDTQYF. The CDR3 bases are TGTGCCACCTTCGGGGGCGGGCGCACAGATACGCAGTATTTT.

V usage is TRBV5-6 and J usage is TRBJ2-5, with a possible D match to TRBD1 (6 bases). CDR3 length equals 14 residues. Germline assignment: CDR1 SGHDT and CDR2 YYEEEE. V lost 1 base and J 2 bases, leaving 9 bases between the germline ends. CDR3 in DNA: TGTGCCAGCAGCTTGTGGGACACACAAGAGACCCAGTACTTC. It codes for CASSLWDTQETQYF.

This clonotype was seen more than once but under ten times. This chain connects TRBV20-1 to TRBJ1-5, with D possibly TRBD1 on 5 matching bases. The CDR3 has 13 amino acids. Trimming stripped 5 bases from V and 1 base from J, with 9 bases between. CDR1 is DFQATT, CDR2 SNEGSKA, per germline (reference sequence). CDR3 DNA sequence: TGCAGTGCTGATTGGGACAGCAATCAGCCCCAGCATTTT. It translates to CSADWDSNQPQHF.

This clonotype was seen a handful of times. The rearrangement uses TRBV24-1 and TRBJ2-3, with D unresolved. The V and J ends lost 3 bases and 4 bases respectively, with 4 bases between them. CDR1 and CDR2 from the germline V gene are KGHDR and SFDVKD. The CDR3 is 12 residues long. The CDR3 loop reads CATSDPPDTQYF. Written as DNA, the CDR3 is TGTGCCACCAGTGATCCCCCAGATACGCAGTATTTT.

The rearrangement uses TRBV7-9 and TRBJ2-5; D remains ambiguous. CDR1 SEHNR and CDR2 FQNEAQ come from the germline V gene (reference sequence). Trimming took off 2 bases at V and 5 bases at J, with 12 bases between the two ends. The CDR3 is made up of 14 amino acids. CDR3 nucleotide sequence: TGTGCCAGCAGCTTATTTTCCAGCGCGGAGACCCAGTACTTC. This codes for CASSLFSSAETQYF.

The genes are TRBV27 and TRBJ2-1; 9 bases fit TRBD1. Germline assignment: CDR1 MNHEY and CDR2 SMNVEV (reference sequence). The V and J ends lost 6 bases and 8 bases, in that order; junction bases with no gene match: 11. The CDR3 spans 15 residues. The CDR3 loop reads CASRRGQGRIYEQFF. CDR3 nucleotide sequence: TGTGCCAGCAGAAGGGGACAGGGAAGAATTTATGAGCAGTTCTTC.

There are a few counts of this clonotype. The V gene is TRBV11-2, the J gene TRBJ1-2; 8 nucleotides agree with TRBD1. This CDR3 region has 14 residues. The trim removed 5 bases at V and 8 bases at J, leaving 10 bases unmatched. In germline, CDR1 is SGHAT, CDR2 FQNNGV. CDR3 region: CASSANRGTRGYTF. The CDR3 DNA follows: TGTGCCAGCAGCGCAAACAGGGGGACAAGGGGCTACACCTTC.

The gene calls are TRBV28 and TRBJ1-5; TRBD1 aligns across 7 bases. The V gene's germline CDR1 is MDHEN and CDR2 SYDVKM. With 10 bases clipped from V and 3 bases from J, the junction kept 9 bases outside the gene matches. The CDR3 is 14 amino acids. DNA of the CDR3: TGTGCCATACAGGGGATTGAGCCCAATCAGCCCCAGCATTTT. The encoded protein is CAIQGIEPNQPQHF.

This chain links TRBV28 with TRBJ1-1; the match to TRBD1 covers 11 bases. V dropped 4 bases and J dropped 5; count of bases not matched to a gene: 3. Looked up from germline, CDR1 is MDHEN and CDR2 is SYDVKM. This CDR3 has 14 residues. This chain's CDR3 is CASSSGTGGTEAFF. The CDR3 coding sequence is TGTGCCAGCAGTTCTGGGACAGGGGGGACTGAAGCTTTCTTT. Filled out from reference TRBV28 and TRBJ1-1, the complete variable domain reads DVKVTQSSRYLVKRTGEKVFLECVQDMDHENMFWYRQDPGLGLRLIYFSYDVKMKEKGDIPEGYSVSREKKERFSLILESASTNQTSMYLCASSSGTGGTEAFFGQGTRLTVV.

The chain links TRBV20-1 to TRBJ1-1; D perhaps matches TRBD1 (6 bases). V was cut by 3 bases and J by 1 base, with 21 bases left in between. CDR3 length: 17 amino acids. CDR1 and CDR2 from the germline V gene are DFQATT and SNEGSKA (reference sequence). The CDR3 region has the DNA TGCAGTGCTAGCGGGGGGGCAGCCCCGTCAGGGAACACTGAAGCTTTCTTT. It specifies CSASGGAAPSGNTEAFF.

The rearrangement joins TRBV19 to TRBJ1-5, with a tentative D call TRBD1 (6 bases). V lost 0 bases to trimming and J lost 4 bases, with 19 bases between them. Germline V CDR1 and CDR2: LNHDA, SQIVND (reference sequence). The CDR3 sequence is 18 residues long. The CDR3 DNA follows: TGTGCCAGTAGTATAGATCAGGGTTGGCAGGGGCTTAATCAGCCCCAGCATTTT. As protein: CASSIDQGWQGLNQPQHF.